Below, 20 T cell receptor beta chains from the same sample are listed, as sequenced in a study of shared clonotypes between healthy human individuals. TCRdb keeps only in-frame clones here, not all; method: immunoSEQ multiplex PCR. Here the sample spans about 710,000 clones, roughly 72% being singletons. Sequencing was performed on memory CD4+ T cells sorted from blood. Stated subset: CD45RA-negative fraction. The receptor source for this set is a woman aged 25 to 39 in good health.

The chain couples TRBV11-2 to TRBJ2-2; D perhaps matches TRBD2 (5 bases). The CDR3 covers 18 residues. V was pared by 6 bases and J by 6 bases, with 26 bases between. The germline gives CDR1 SGHAT, CDR2 FQNNGV. The CDR3 is CASSFGVARGRQAGELFF. As DNA, the CDR3 is TGTGCCAGCAGTTTTGGGGTGGCTAGAGGGCGGCAAGCCGGGGAGCTGTTTTTT.

The gene calls are TRBV11-3 and TRBJ2-1, with D possibly TRBD1 on 6 matching bases. The CDR3 extends over 14 amino acids. Trimming took 5 bases from V and 4 from J, leaving 12 bases between them. Germline values: CDR1 SGHNT, CDR2 YENEEA. Here the CDR3 DNA reads TGTGCCAGCAGCCTGCACCAGGGGTACAATGAGCAGTTCTTC. Translation gives CASSLHQGYNEQFF. Complete variable domain (other parts from reference TRBV11-3 and TRBJ2-1): EAGVVQSPRYKIIEKKQPVAFWCNPISGHNTLYWYLQNLGQGPELLIRYENEEAVDDSQLPKDRFSAERLKGVDSTLKIQPAELGDSAVYLCASSLHQGYNEQFFGPGTRLTVL.

This rearrangement joins TRBV4-1 to TRBJ1-3; 9 positions agree with TRBD1. Trimming at V came to 4 bases and at J to 1 base, leaving 14 bases not matched to a gene. This CDR3 spans 19 amino acids. The germline gives CDR1 MGHRA, CDR2 YSYEKL. CDR3 protein: CASSLTSRDRVGSGNTIYF. For the CDR3, the DNA is TGCGCCAGCAGCCTAACGTCCCGGGACAGGGTTGGGTCTGGAAACACCATATATTTT.

The chain combines TRBV14 with TRBJ2-1; possible D gene TRBD2, 5 bases. Germline V gene lookup returns CDR1 SGHDN and CDR2 FVKESK. The germline V and J ends were trimmed by 0 bases and 4 bases, with 7 bases remaining between them. CDR3 size: 14 residues. The CDR3 spells CASSQDRDYNEQFF. CDR3 in DNA: TGTGCCAGCAGCCAAGATCGGGATTACAATGAGCAGTTCTTC.

The chain has TRBV28 and TRBJ2-7, with D unclear. The V gene's germline CDR1 is MDHEN and CDR2 SYDVKM. The CDR3 has 14 amino acids. Trimming took off 4 bases at V and 2 bases at J, with 12 bases between the two ends. The CDR3 spells CASSSSRHTYEQYF. The DNA of the CDR3 is TGTGCCAGCAGTTCGTCACGACATACCTACGAGCAGTACTTC. The whole variable domain, filled in from reference TRBV28 and TRBJ2-7, reads DVKVTQSSRYLVKRTGEKVFLECVQDMDHENMFWYRQDPGLGLRLIYFSYDVKMKEKGDIPEGYSVSREKKERFSLILESASTNQTSMYLCASSSSRHTYEQYFGPGTRLTVT.

This clone appeared a single time. The chain joins TRBV18 to TRBJ1-5; TRBD1 is a possible D gene (5 bases). This CDR3 has 16 amino acids. Germline CDR1 KGHSH, CDR2 LQKENI. V lost 3 bases and J 2 bases, leaving 14 bases between the germline ends. CDR3 in amino acids: CASSPPGAPGNQPQHF. In DNA, the CDR3 is TGTGCCAGCTCACCCCCCGGGGCCCCGGGCAATCAGCCCCAGCATTTT.

The J gene is TRBJ2-7, the V gene TRBV19, with TRBD2 matching over 8 bases. V was pared by 3 bases and J by 2 bases, with 12 bases of the junction left unmatched. Germline V gene sequence: CDR1 LNHDA, CDR2 SQIVND (reference sequence). The CDR3 covers 17 residues. The DNA for the CDR3 is TGTGCCAGTAGTATTGGGCTAGCGGGCATCCTCCCCTACGAGCAGTACTTC. It translates to CASSIGLAGILPYEQYF.

This clone was detected a few times. The junction does not match germline at one end; this may be a read error. This chain uses TRBV15 with TRBJ1-5, with D perhaps TRBD1 (6 bases). This CDR3 comprises 15 residues. Germline V gives CDR1 LNHNV, CDR2 YYDKDF (reference sequence). For the CDR3, the DNA is TGTGCCACCAGCGGAGAACAGGGAATAGGTCAGCCCCAGCATTTT. Its protein product is CATSGEQGIGQPQHF.

The rearrangement links TRBV12-2 to TRBJ1-5; the table calls TRBD1, which could not be checked here. TRBV12-2 is a pseudogene segment. The CDR3 totals 19 residues. The CDR3 DNA reads TGTGCAAGTCGCTCCCCGGGACAGGGTTTAGGTGTTAGCAATCAGCCCCAGCATTTT. Amino acid sequence: CASRSPGQGLGVSNQPQHF.

The chain couples TRBV7-8 to TRBJ2-2; 12 bases are a match to TRBD2. The CDR3 contains 16 residues. V lost 2 bases to trimming and J lost 3 bases; unmatched junction nucleotides: 1. CDR1 is SGHVS, CDR2 FQNEAQ, per germline. CDR3 bases: TGTGCCAGCAGCTTACTAGCGGGAGGGGACACCGGGGAGCTGTTTTTT. Residues: CASSLLAGGDTGELFF.

The CDR3 reads CASSSGQGSLSAYEQYF. CDR3 nucleotides: TGTGCCAGCAGCTCGGGACAGGGGTCACTTTCGGCCTACGAGCAGTACTTC. The chain links TRBV7-9 to TRBJ2-7, with 10 bases lining up with TRBD1. Germline V gene sequence: CDR1 SEHNR, CDR2 FQNEAQ (reference sequence). The CDR3 totals 17 residues. The V and J ends lost 4 bases and 2 bases, in that order; junction bases with no gene match: 11.

This chain uses TRBV29-1 with TRBJ1-2, with TRBD1 matching over 7 bases. The CDR3 is 16 amino acids. CDR1 and CDR2 from the germline V gene are SQVTM and ANQGSEA. The junction had 10 bases not matched to a gene; V was cut back by 1 base and J by 2 bases. The CDR3 sequence: CSVEAISQGWNYGYTF. The CDR3 region has the DNA TGCAGCGTTGAAGCCATATCACAGGGGTGGAACTATGGCTACACCTTC.

This clone was counted only a few times. The chain recombines TRBV14 with TRBJ2-3; D is possibly TRBD1 or TRBD2 (5 bases each). This CDR3 is 14 amino acids long. The germline V gene has CDR1 SGHDN and CDR2 FVKESK. Trimming left V 5 bases short and J 2 bases short, with 11 bases between. CDR3 in amino acids: CASSVLGTTDTQYF. As DNA, the CDR3 is TGTGCCAGCAGCGTACTAGGGACCACAGATACGCAGTATTTT.

The rearrangement links TRBV7-9 to TRBJ1-1; no reliable D call. The CDR3 is made up of 11 amino acids. V lost 4 bases, J lost 10 bases, and 10 bases lay in between. The germline CDR1 and CDR2 sequences are SEHNR and FQNEAQ (reference sequence). The CDR3: CASSSGSGAFF. CDR3 bases: TGTGCCAGCAGCTCCGGGAGTGGAGCTTTCTTT. The variable domain in full, completed from reference TRBV7-9 and TRBJ1-1, reads DTGVSQNPRHKITKRGQNVTFRCDPISEHNRLYWYRQTLGQGPEFLTYFQNEAQLEKSRLLSDRFSAERPKGSFSTLEIQRTEQGDSAMYLCASSSGSGAFFGQGTRLTVV.

This clone was detected a few times. This chain joins TRBV29-1 and TRBJ1-2; D is possibly TRBD1 (6 bases). The CDR3 is 13 residues long. The V end was cut by 4 bases, the J end by 4 bases, with 13 bases between. Germline CDR1 is SQVTM and CDR2 is ANQGSEA. The CDR3 protein is CSVGGGQTYGYTF. The DNA for the CDR3 is TGCAGCGTTGGAGGTGGACAGACCTATGGCTACACCTTC.

This sequence joins TRBV5-4 and TRBJ1-4, with D hard to call. The germline V gene encodes CDR1 SGHNT and CDR2 YYREEE (reference sequence). The CDR3 covers 16 residues. V shed 1 base and J shed 6 bases, with 16 bases lying between them. The CDR3, as DNA: TGTGCCAGCAGCTTGCCGGCCGACCGATTTTATGAAAAACTGTTTTTT. This gives the protein CASSLPADRFYEKLFF.

The CDR3: CSAKDRGGNEQFF. The DNA of the CDR3 is TGCAGCGCCAAGGACAGGGGTGGTAATGAGCAGTTCTTC. V and J are TRBV29-1 and TRBJ2-1, with 9 bases that match TRBD1. Trimming took 7 bases from V and 7 from J; bases not matched to a gene: 8. The CDR3 extends over 13 amino acids. In germline, CDR1 is SQVTM, CDR2 ANQGSEA.

Comments on this clone: Since a much larger clone is just one base distant, this may be a read error. CDR3 coding DNA: TGTGCCAGCAGTGAATCCAGCACTGAAGCTTTCTTT. Translated: CASSESSTEAFF. This chain uses TRBV2 with TRBJ1-1; unclear D gene. CDR1 is SNHLY, CDR2 FYNNEI, per germline. The CDR3 has 12 amino acids. V lost 2 bases, J lost 4 bases, and 5 bases lay in between.

The chain recombines TRBV5-1 with TRBJ2-5; no clear D gene. The germline V gene has CDR1 SGHRS and CDR2 YFSETQ. Between the trimmed V and J ends, which lost 3 bases and 5 bases, there was a span of 17 bases. This CDR3 is built from 15 residues. The CDR3 loop reads CASSSATKTWETQYF. For the CDR3, the DNA is TGCGCCAGCAGCTCAGCGACGAAGACGTGGGAGACCCAGTACTTC.

This clone has at least ten counts. The CDR3 coding sequence is TGTGCCAGCAGCTTTGCGTTGTCGGGCGGGGGCGAGCAGTACTTC. Encoded protein: CASSFALSGGGEQYF. The chain recombines TRBV7-9 with TRBJ2-7, with 7 positions matching TRBD2. The CDR3 consists of 15 residues. J lost 6 bases, V lost 3 bases, and 11 bases had no gene match. The germline CDR1 and CDR2 sequences are SEHNR and FQNEAQ (reference sequence).